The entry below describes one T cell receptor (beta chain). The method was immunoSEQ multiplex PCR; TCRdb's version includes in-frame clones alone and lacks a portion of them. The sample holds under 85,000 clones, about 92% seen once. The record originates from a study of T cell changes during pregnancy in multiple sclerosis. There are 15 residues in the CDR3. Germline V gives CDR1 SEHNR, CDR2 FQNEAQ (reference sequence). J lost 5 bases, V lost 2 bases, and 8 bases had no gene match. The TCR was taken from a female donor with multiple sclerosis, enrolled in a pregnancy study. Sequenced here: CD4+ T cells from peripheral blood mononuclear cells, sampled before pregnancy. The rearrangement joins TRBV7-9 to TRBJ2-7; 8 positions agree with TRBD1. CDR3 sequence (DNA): TGTGCCAGCAGCTTACCGGGACAGGAGGCCCACGAGCAGTACTTC. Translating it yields CASSLPGQEAHEQYF.